The following is a T cell receptor (beta chain) sequence with its context. Antigen: not known. A junction boundary mismatches the germline segment, possibly from a read error. The template was RNA from unsorted bulk tissue. More than 3 cm separated this lung sample from the edge of the tumor. The sample belongs to a study of tumor and adjacent non-tumor tissue in lung cancer. TCRbeta libraries were built with three rounds of nested PCR, modified from ARM-PCR. In TCRdb, the multiplex PCR reads were re-called with MiXCR into one record per CDR3 protein. The sample shows fewer than 100,000 distinct CDR3 sequences, 65% to 80% of them seen only once. From germline, CDR1 is LGHNA and CDR2 YNFKEQ. CDR3 size: 14 residues. Study conclusions and caveats: Normal lung showed higher cumulative top 100 clone frequency than tumor.

The receptor comes from a woman aged 45-65 years with non-small cell lung cancer. Sequences were obtained from distant non-tumor lung tissue. The V and J genes are TRBV4-2 and TRBJ2-2; tentatively, D is TRBD1 or TRBD2 (5 bases each). CDR3 protein: CASSQELRTRELFF. The CDR3, as DNA: TGTGCCAGCAGCCAAGAGCTTCGGACCAGGGAGCTCTTTTTT.